A selection of T cell receptor beta chains follows, all from one sample in a study of radiotherapy plus CTLA-4 blockade in lung cancer. The method was immunoSEQ multiplex PCR; TCRdb's version includes in-frame clones alone and lacks a portion of them. The sample includes some 78,000 clones, 86% of them seen just once. The sample was peripheral blood, taken from a patient treated with radiotherapy plus ipilimumab. The receptor source for this set is a human donor with non-small cell lung cancer who had a partial response to radiotherapy plus ipilimumab. The CDR3 runs from the conserved cysteine through the conserved F or W. D genes are given only for firm matches. Some rows mark clone size as missing; the rest say once, few, many or name a class of expanded clone.

TRBV25-1,TRBJ1-1,.,.,TGTGCCAGCAGAGGGTGGGGGACTACTTGGGGGACTGAAGCTTTCTTT,CASRGWGTTWGTEAFF
TRBV5-5,TRBJ2-5,.,TRBD1,TGTGCCAGCACCAAACCGACAGGGACCCAAGAGACCCAGTACTTC,CASTKPTGTQETQYF
TRBV9,TRBJ1-1,.,.,TGTGCCAGCAATTACGGGGAGGCGAACACTGAAGCTTTCTTT,CASNYGEANTEAFF
TRBV5-1,TRBJ1-2,.,.,TGCGCCAGCAGCCAGGACAGTAACTATGGCTACACCTTC,CASSQDSNYGYTF
TRBV28,TRBJ1-3,.,.,TGTGCCAGCAGTTTATCGGGGTCCTCTGGAAACACCATATATTTT,CASSLSGSSGNTIYF
TRBV14,TRBJ1-1,.,TRBD1,TGTGCCAGCAGCCAAGTACGTAGCTTTTGGACAGGCGTTGAAGCTTTCTTT,CASSQVRSFWTGVEAFF
TRBV4-2,TRBJ2-1,few,.,TGTGCCAGCAGCCAAGAAGGGGGTACAAGCGGACATGAGCAGTTCTTC,CASSQEGGTSGHEQFF
TRBV19,TRBJ1-1,.,TRBD1,TGTGCCAGTAGCACGACAGGGGGCTACACTGAAGCTTTCTTT,CASSTTGGYTEAFF
TRBV19,TRBJ1-1,.,.,TGTGCCAGTAGTCTTCAGAAAGAAGCTTTCTTT,CASSLQKEAFF
TRBV28,TRBJ1-5,.,.,TGTGCCAGCAGAACCCGACAGAATCAGCCCCAGCATTTT,CASRTRQNQPQHF
TRBV5-6,TRBJ1-1,.,.,TGTGCCAGCAGCTTGGTTGGAGGGGAGGGCACTGAAGCTTTCTTT,CASSLVGGEGTEAFF
TRBV19,TRBJ2-2,.,TRBD2,TGTGCCAGTAGTATAATGAGCGGGAGAACCGGGGAGCTGTTTTTT,CASSIMSGRTGELFF
TRBV18,TRBJ1-4,.,.,TGTGCCAGCTCACCACAGGAGGGCGAAAAACTGTTTTTT,CASSPQEGEKLFF
TRBV11-1,TRBJ2-2,.,TRBD2,TGTGCCAGCAGCTACGGACTAGCGGGGCCGTCGAACACCGGGGAGCTGTTTTTT,CASSYGLAGPSNTGELFF
TRBV5-6,TRBJ1-2,.,.,TGTGCCAGCAGCTTGGTAACAGTCAACTATGGCTACACCTTC,CASSLVTVNYGYTF
TRBV20-1,TRBJ1-2,.,TRBD1,TGCAGCGACAGGGTCGGCTATGGCTACACCTTC,CSDRVGYGYTF
TRBV2,TRBJ1-5,.,.,TGTGCCAGCAGTGATACTCGACAGTTGAGCAATCAGCCCCAGCATTTT,CASSDTRQLSNQPQHF
TRBV29-1,TRBJ1-2,.,.,TGCAGCGTTGAGCTACAGGGTGTCGGGCTACACTATGGCTACACCTTC,CSVELQGVGLHYGYTF
TRBV28,TRBJ1-5,.,.,TGTGCCAGCAGTTTGGACTTGGGTCGCAATCAGCCCCAGCATTTT,CASSLDLGRNQPQHF
TRBV28,TRBJ1-2,.,.,TGTGCCAGCAGTCCAACCTCTCAGGGCGAATATGGCTACACCTTC,CASSPTSQGEYGYTF
TRBV20-1,TRBJ1-1,.,.,TGCAGTGCTAGACATAACACTGAAGCTTTCTTT,CSARHNTEAFF
TRBV4-1,TRBJ1-3,.,TRBD1,TGCGCCAGCAGCCAAGCCCTCATTCGAGACAGGGGGCCTGGAAACACCATATATTTT,CASSQALIRDRGPGNTIYF
TRBV7-2,TRBJ1-5,.,.,TGTGCCAGCAGCTCCGGAGGGTATTTTAGCAATCAGCCCCAGCATTTT,CASSSGGYFSNQPQHF
TRBV5-6,TRBJ2-5,.,TRBD2,TGTGCCAGCAGCTTGTGGGAAGGACTAGCGGGGCGGGAGACCCAGTACTTC,CASSLWEGLAGRETQYF
TRBV20-1,TRBJ1-1,.,.,TGCAGTGCGTCTGGGGGGACTGAAGCTTTCTTT,CSASGGTEAFF
TRBV19,TRBJ1-2,few,.,TGTGCCAGTAGGTCAGGCACAGTTCTAGGCTACACCTTC,CASRSGTVLGYTF
TRBV10-1,TRBJ1-1,.,.,TGCGCCAGCAGTGACCCCCTAAGATCCCGAGCTTTCTTT,CASSDPLRSRAFF
TRBV6-1,TRBJ2-3,once,TRBD1,TGTGCCAGCAGAGCAGGGGGCTTCACAGATACGCAGTATTTT,CASRAGGFTDTQYF
TRBV19,TRBJ2-1,.,.,TGTGCCAGTAACTCTAAGGGCAGGGTTGACAATGAGCAGTTCTTC,CASNSKGRVDNEQFF
TRBV28,TRBJ2-7,.,TRBD2,TGTGCCAGCGGAACTAGCGGCGCGACCTACGAGCAGTACTTC,CASGTSGATYEQYF
TRBV27,TRBJ2-1,.,TRBD2,TGTGCCAGCAGTGCCCCGGGACTAGCGGGTAATGAGCAGTTCTTC,CASSAPGLAGNEQFF